The rows below give T cell receptor beta chains drawn from one sample of a study of shared clonotypes between healthy human individuals. This table comes from immunoSEQ multiplex PCR, and its TCRdb copy is limited to in-frame clones, with some not included. The table has roughly 1,500,000 clones, around 98% seen once. The sequenced material came from naive CD4+ T cells sorted from blood. These receptors originate from a young man in good health. CDR3s include the opening cysteine and the closing phenylalanine or tryptophan. D genes are given only for firm matches. Rows may omit the clone size; those that give it use once, few, many or a size class.

j_call: TRBJ2-3; cdr3_length: 14; v_call: TRBV7-9; clone_size: NA; d_call: NA; cdr3_nt: TGTGCCAGCAGCCAGGTCGGGTCCACAGATACGCAGTATTTT; cdr3_aa: CASSQVGSTDTQYF
j_call: TRBJ2-1; cdr3_length: 13; v_call: TRBV14; clone_size: NA; d_call: NA; cdr3_nt: TGTGCCAGCAGCCCAAGACTTGACTGGGAGCAGTTCTTC; cdr3_aa: CASSPRLDWEQFF
j_call: TRBJ1-4; cdr3_length: 15; v_call: TRBV10-3; clone_size: once; d_call: TRBD1; cdr3_nt: TGTGCCATCAGTGAGTCGGGACAGGGGAATGAAAAACTGTTTTTT; cdr3_aa: CAISESGQGNEKLFF
j_call: TRBJ2-7; cdr3_length: 14; v_call: TRBV18; clone_size: NA; d_call: NA; cdr3_nt: TGTGCCAGCTCCCCAGCTGGGACCGACTACGAGCAGTACTTC; cdr3_aa: CASSPAGTDYEQYF
j_call: TRBJ2-3; cdr3_length: 15; v_call: TRBV5-1; clone_size: NA; d_call: NA; cdr3_nt: TGCGCCAGCAGCTTGACGAGGGGACGCACAGATACGCAGTATTTT; cdr3_aa: CASSLTRGRTDTQYF
j_call: TRBJ2-1; cdr3_length: 16; v_call: TRBV29-1; clone_size: once; d_call: TRBD2; cdr3_nt: TGCAGCGTTGCGGGTAGCGGGAGCCACTCCTACAATGAGCAGTTCTTC; cdr3_aa: CSVAGSGSHSYNEQFF
j_call: TRBJ2-1; cdr3_length: 15; v_call: TRBV6-5; clone_size: NA; d_call: TRBD2; cdr3_nt: TGTGCCAGCAGTAAAACTAGCGGCCCTTACAATGAGCAGTTCTTC; cdr3_aa: CASSKTSGPYNEQFF
j_call: TRBJ2-3; cdr3_length: 14; v_call: TRBV7-9; clone_size: NA; d_call: TRBD1; cdr3_nt: TGTGCCAGCAGCTTAGCAGGGACAGGGGATACGCAGTATTTT; cdr3_aa: CASSLAGTGDTQYF
j_call: TRBJ2-1; cdr3_length: 15; v_call: TRBV4-1; clone_size: NA; d_call: NA; cdr3_nt: TGCGCCAGCAGCCAAGATCTAACTAGCAACGATGAGCAGTTCTTC; cdr3_aa: CASSQDLTSNDEQFF
j_call: TRBJ1-2; cdr3_length: 15; v_call: TRBV5-5; clone_size: once; d_call: TRBD1; cdr3_nt: TGTGCCAGCAGCGTTATTGGGCAGGGGGCGGGCGGCTACACTTTC; cdr3_aa: CASSVIGQGAGGYTF
j_call: TRBJ2-2; cdr3_length: 16; v_call: TRBV19; clone_size: NA; d_call: TRBD2; cdr3_nt: TGTGCCAGTAACCCTACTAGCGGGAGGGCCGGCGGGGAGCTGTTTTTT; cdr3_aa: CASNPTSGRAGGELFF
j_call: TRBJ1-2; cdr3_length: 18; v_call: TRBV10-3; clone_size: NA; d_call: NA; cdr3_nt: TGTGCCATCAGTGAAGCCATGATACTAGCCTCGGGTGAGAGAGGCTACACCTTC; cdr3_aa: CAISEAMILASGERGYTF
j_call: TRBJ1-5; cdr3_length: 13; v_call: TRBV14; clone_size: NA; d_call: NA; cdr3_nt: TGTGCCAGCAGCCAAGCCCCAGGTCAGCCCCAGCATTTT; cdr3_aa: CASSQAPGQPQHF
j_call: TRBJ2-1; cdr3_length: 15; v_call: TRBV9; clone_size: NA; d_call: NA; cdr3_nt: TGTGCCAGCAGCCGGAGACAGGGAGGCTACAATGAGCAGTTCTTC; cdr3_aa: CASSRRQGGYNEQFF
j_call: TRBJ1-1; cdr3_length: 13; v_call: TRBV30; clone_size: NA; d_call: NA; cdr3_nt: TGTGCCTGGAGTGGGCAGCTAAACACTGAAGCTTTCTTT; cdr3_aa: CAWSGQLNTEAFF
j_call: TRBJ2-7; cdr3_length: 14; v_call: TRBV5-1; clone_size: NA; d_call: TRBD2; cdr3_nt: TGCGCCAGCAGGGGGGAGGGACGCTCCTACGAGCAGTACTTC; cdr3_aa: CASRGEGRSYEQYF
j_call: TRBJ1-1; cdr3_length: 13; v_call: TRBV28; clone_size: NA; d_call: NA; cdr3_nt: TGTGCCAGCATTCTGCGGGGGTTCACTGAAGCTTTCTTT; cdr3_aa: CASILRGFTEAFF
j_call: TRBJ2-7; cdr3_length: 15; v_call: TRBV15; clone_size: NA; d_call: NA; cdr3_nt: TGTGCCACCAGCAGAGTCGGGCTAATCAACTACGAGCAGTACTTC; cdr3_aa: CATSRVGLINYEQYF
j_call: TRBJ2-6; cdr3_length: 18; v_call: TRBV5-5; clone_size: NA; d_call: NA; cdr3_nt: TGTGCCAGCAGCCTGGCTGGGGTGGCGGCGACTGGGGCCAACGTCCTGACTTTC; cdr3_aa: CASSLAGVAATGANVLTF
j_call: TRBJ2-7; cdr3_length: 15; v_call: TRBV6-4; clone_size: NA; d_call: NA; cdr3_nt: TGTGCCAGCAGTGATTTCTCCGCCTGGGGGAACGAGCAGTACTTC; cdr3_aa: CASSDFSAWGNEQYF
j_call: TRBJ2-1; cdr3_length: 16; v_call: TRBV14; clone_size: NA; d_call: TRBD2; cdr3_nt: TGTGCCAGCAGCCAGAGAAGCGGGAGGTTCTCCTTTGAGCAGTTCTTC; cdr3_aa: CASSQRSGRFSFEQFF
j_call: TRBJ2-7; cdr3_length: 16; v_call: TRBV4-3; clone_size: NA; d_call: TRBD1; cdr3_nt: TGCGCCAGCAGCCAAGAAGCCTGGACGGGGACAGGCGAGCAGTACTTC; cdr3_aa: CASSQEAWTGTGEQYF
j_call: TRBJ1-3; cdr3_length: 14; v_call: TRBV5-1; clone_size: NA; d_call: TRBD1; cdr3_nt: TGCGCCAGCAGCGCTGGACAGGTTGGAAACACCATATATTTT; cdr3_aa: CASSAGQVGNTIYF
j_call: TRBJ1-2; cdr3_length: 16; v_call: TRBV10-3; clone_size: NA; d_call: TRBD1; cdr3_nt: TGTGCCATCAGTGAGGGGAGGGGGCAGAGTTACTATGGCTACACCTTC; cdr3_aa: CAISEGRGQSYYGYTF
j_call: TRBJ2-7; cdr3_length: 15; v_call: TRBV28; clone_size: NA; d_call: TRBD1; cdr3_nt: TGTGCCAGCAGTTCCCCTTCCGAGGGGGCGTACGAGCAGTACTTC; cdr3_aa: CASSSPSEGAYEQYF
j_call: TRBJ2-7; cdr3_length: 16; v_call: TRBV11-2; clone_size: NA; d_call: TRBD1; cdr3_nt: TGTGCCAGCAGCGGGGACAGGGGGCAAAGCTCCTACGAGCAGTACTTC; cdr3_aa: CASSGDRGQSSYEQYF
j_call: TRBJ2-1; cdr3_length: 13; v_call: TRBV2; clone_size: NA; d_call: TRBD2; cdr3_nt: TGTGCCAGCTCTGGACTAGTTGGCAATGAGCAGTTCTTC; cdr3_aa: CASSGLVGNEQFF
j_call: TRBJ1-2; cdr3_length: 14; v_call: TRBV28; clone_size: NA; d_call: NA; cdr3_nt: TGTGCCAGCAGTTCATCCGGGATTAACTATGGCTACACCTTC; cdr3_aa: CASSSSGINYGYTF
j_call: TRBJ2-7; cdr3_length: 14; v_call: TRBV19; clone_size: NA; d_call: TRBD2; cdr3_nt: TGTGCCAGTAGTATTGGGACTAGGGTGGACGAGCAGTACTTC; cdr3_aa: CASSIGTRVDEQYF
j_call: TRBJ2-7; cdr3_length: 11; v_call: TRBV28; clone_size: NA; d_call: NA; cdr3_nt: TGTGCCAGCAGTTACACCTACGAGCAGTACTTC; cdr3_aa: CASSYTYEQYF
j_call: TRBJ2-7; cdr3_length: 15; v_call: TRBV5-1; clone_size: NA; d_call: TRBD1; cdr3_nt: TGCGCCAGCAGCCCTGGGACAGGGATTACCTACGAGCAGTACTTC; cdr3_aa: CASSPGTGITYEQYF
j_call: TRBJ2-1; cdr3_length: 15; v_call: TRBV19; clone_size: NA; d_call: NA; cdr3_nt: TGTGCCAGTAGACACCAGAGTAGCTCCTACAATGAGCAGTTCTTC; cdr3_aa: CASRHQSSSYNEQFF
j_call: TRBJ2-2; cdr3_length: 15; v_call: TRBV6-4; clone_size: NA; d_call: NA; cdr3_nt: TGTGCCAGCAGTGACTTTCCGGCCCCCACCGGGGAGCTGTTTTTT; cdr3_aa: CASSDFPAPTGELFF
j_call: TRBJ2-7; cdr3_length: 19; v_call: TRBV7-7; clone_size: NA; d_call: NA; cdr3_nt: TGTGCCAGCAGCCCCCGTTTAGTGGAGACAGTCGGGAAGGGCTACGAGCAGTACTTC; cdr3_aa: CASSPRLVETVGKGYEQYF
j_call: TRBJ1-1; cdr3_length: 14; v_call: TRBV28; clone_size: NA; d_call: NA; cdr3_nt: TGTGCCAGCACCCCCGGTTGGGGGAACACTGAAGCTTTCTTT; cdr3_aa: CASTPGWGNTEAFF
j_call: TRBJ2-2; cdr3_length: 13; v_call: TRBV5-1; clone_size: NA; d_call: NA; cdr3_nt: TGCGCCAGCAGCTTGACGACACCGGGGGAGCTGTTTTTT; cdr3_aa: CASSLTTPGELFF
j_call: TRBJ2-7; cdr3_length: 15; v_call: TRBV5-5; clone_size: NA; d_call: NA; cdr3_nt: TGTGCCAGCAGCCTAGGACAGAGCGTATTTTACGAGCAGTACTTC; cdr3_aa: CASSLGQSVFYEQYF
j_call: TRBJ1-5; cdr3_length: 14; v_call: TRBV6-1; clone_size: NA; d_call: NA; cdr3_nt: TGTGCCAGCAGTGAATGGCAAGACAATCAGCCCCAGCATTTT; cdr3_aa: CASSEWQDNQPQHF
j_call: TRBJ2-5; cdr3_length: 16; v_call: TRBV11-2; clone_size: NA; d_call: TRBD2; cdr3_nt: TGTGCCAGCAGCTCGTCGGGACTAGCGGGAGTTGAGACCCAGTACTTC; cdr3_aa: CASSSSGLAGVETQYF
j_call: TRBJ2-1; cdr3_length: 13; v_call: TRBV11-2; clone_size: NA; d_call: TRBD2; cdr3_nt: TGTGCCAGCAACGCCGGGACTAGCAATGAGCAGTTCTTC; cdr3_aa: CASNAGTSNEQFF
j_call: TRBJ1-2; cdr3_length: 14; v_call: TRBV11-2; clone_size: NA; d_call: NA; cdr3_nt: TGTGCCAGCAGCTTCTCCGGGACGGCCTATGGCTACACCTTC; cdr3_aa: CASSFSGTAYGYTF
j_call: TRBJ2-1; cdr3_length: 12; v_call: TRBV7-9; clone_size: NA; d_call: NA; cdr3_nt: TGTGCCAGCAGCTTAATGATAGGTGAGCAGTTCTTC; cdr3_aa: CASSLMIGEQFF
j_call: TRBJ2-3; cdr3_length: 14; v_call: TRBV2; clone_size: NA; d_call: NA; cdr3_nt: TGTGCCAGCAGTCTCGGGACTCACACAGATACGCAGTATTTT; cdr3_aa: CASSLGTHTDTQYF
j_call: TRBJ1-5; cdr3_length: 13; v_call: TRBV28; clone_size: NA; d_call: NA; cdr3_nt: TGTGCCAGCACTGTTGCCAGTTATCAGCCCCAGCATTTT; cdr3_aa: CASTVASYQPQHF
j_call: TRBJ1-3; cdr3_length: 15; v_call: TRBV7-8; clone_size: NA; d_call: NA; cdr3_nt: TGTGCCAGCAGCTTAGTTGTGGGCGCTGGAAACACCATATATTTT; cdr3_aa: CASSLVVGAGNTIYF
j_call: TRBJ2-2; cdr3_length: 15; v_call: TRBV7-2; clone_size: NA; d_call: NA; cdr3_nt: TGTGCCAGCAAATTGGGGCATTTGGGGACCGGGGAGCTGTTTTTT; cdr3_aa: CASKLGHLGTGELFF
j_call: TRBJ2-7; cdr3_length: 15; v_call: TRBV18; clone_size: NA; d_call: TRBD1; cdr3_nt: TGTGCCAGCTCATCGGGACAGGGGATGGTGTACGAGCAGTACTTC; cdr3_aa: CASSSGQGMVYEQYF